This T cell receptor (beta chain) derives from a study of CD4+ T cells in melanoma. The protocol was immunoSEQ multiplex PCR, while the TCRdb copy is restricted to in-frame clones and leaves out a portion. Counted here are some 15,000 clones, approximately 63% occurring once; the ten biggest clones make up roughly a sixth. Findings and caveats of the study: Neoantigen-specific CD4+ T cells in melanoma reportedly had diverse differentiation states. CD8+ T cell, macrophage and B cell function reportedly correlated with neoantigen-specific CD4+ T cells.

As regards this clone: Its target is unknown.

Unmatched junction bases numbered 5, after V lost 4 bases and J lost 4 bases. Germline CDR1 is LNHNV and CDR2 is YYDKDF (reference sequence). The CDR3 is 15 amino acids. The chain couples TRBV15 to TRBJ2-3; 10 positions agree with TRBD2. The sample was cells from a culture (not recorded whether cultured in vitro). The clonotype comes from a human donor with melanoma. The DNA of the CDR3 is TGTGCCACCAGCAAGCGGGGGGGCCTACCAGATACGCAGTATTTT. This gives the protein CATSKRGGLPDTQYF.